This TCR beta chain stems from a study of regulatory T cells in long-lasting Graves disease. Study-wide points: In persistent patients, shared public clonotypes (around 2,500) outnumbered those in new patients (almost 1,000). Study of thyroid tissue was not done, with only peripheral blood studied.

Time point described: newly diagnosed GD, antithyroid drugs for less than 3 months. PBMCs were the source of the RNA used for TCR sequencing. Investigators prepared the TCR beta libraries by applying iRepertoire HTBI primers and Arm-PCR of CDR3 regions. TCRdb reanalysed the multiplex PCR reads using MiXCR and keeps one entry per CDR3 protein. The sample yields hundreds of thousands of distinct CDR3 sequences, approximately 12% seen once. CDR1 SGHNT and CDR2 YENEEA come from the germline V gene. Trimming took 1 base from V and 2 from J, leaving 12 bases between them. The CDR3 is 15 residues long. This clonotype was picked up many times. Antigen: not known. These data were likewise used in another study, on T cells in Graves' hyperthyroidism and ophthalmopathy. That source reports: Hyperthyroidism of Graves' type that showed no ophthalmopathy progression within 18 months was stable. HTBI primers were the set used in a first-round RT-PCR of the TCR CDR3.

The chain is built from TRBV11-3 and TRBJ2-7; D ambiguous. Specimen: peripheral blood mononuclear cells (PBMCs), collected at new diagnosis, from a patient treated with antithyroid drugs. The TCR was taken from a man younger than 45 with Graves disease. Here the CDR3 reads CASSLASGRTYEQYF. The CDR3 region has the DNA TGTGCCAGCAGCTTAGCGTCGGGCAGAACCTACGAGCAGTACTTC.